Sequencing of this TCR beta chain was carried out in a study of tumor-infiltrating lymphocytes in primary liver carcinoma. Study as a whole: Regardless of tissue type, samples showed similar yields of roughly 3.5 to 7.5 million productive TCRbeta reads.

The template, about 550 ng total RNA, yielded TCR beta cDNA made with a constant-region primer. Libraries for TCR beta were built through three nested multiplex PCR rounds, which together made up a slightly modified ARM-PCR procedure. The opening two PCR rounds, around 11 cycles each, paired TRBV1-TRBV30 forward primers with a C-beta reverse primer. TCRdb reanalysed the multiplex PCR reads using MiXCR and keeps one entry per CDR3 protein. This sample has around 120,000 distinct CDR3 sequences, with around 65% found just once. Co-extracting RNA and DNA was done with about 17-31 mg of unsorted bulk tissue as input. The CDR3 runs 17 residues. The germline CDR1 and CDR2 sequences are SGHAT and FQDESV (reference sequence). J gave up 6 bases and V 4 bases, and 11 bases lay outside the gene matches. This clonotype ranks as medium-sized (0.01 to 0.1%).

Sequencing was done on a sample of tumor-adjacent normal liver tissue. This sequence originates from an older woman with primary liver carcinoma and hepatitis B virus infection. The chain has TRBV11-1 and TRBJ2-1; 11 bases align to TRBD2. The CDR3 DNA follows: TGTGCCAGCAGCTCCATTATAGCGGGAGGGCCGATCAATGAGCAGTTCTTC. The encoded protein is CASSSIIAGGPINEQFF. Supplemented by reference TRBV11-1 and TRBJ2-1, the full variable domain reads EAEVAQSPRYKITEKSQAVAFWCDPISGHATLYWYRQILGQGPELLVQFQDESVVDDSQLPKDRFSAERLKGVDSTLKIQPAELGDSAMYLCASSSIIAGGPINEQFFGPGTRLTVL.